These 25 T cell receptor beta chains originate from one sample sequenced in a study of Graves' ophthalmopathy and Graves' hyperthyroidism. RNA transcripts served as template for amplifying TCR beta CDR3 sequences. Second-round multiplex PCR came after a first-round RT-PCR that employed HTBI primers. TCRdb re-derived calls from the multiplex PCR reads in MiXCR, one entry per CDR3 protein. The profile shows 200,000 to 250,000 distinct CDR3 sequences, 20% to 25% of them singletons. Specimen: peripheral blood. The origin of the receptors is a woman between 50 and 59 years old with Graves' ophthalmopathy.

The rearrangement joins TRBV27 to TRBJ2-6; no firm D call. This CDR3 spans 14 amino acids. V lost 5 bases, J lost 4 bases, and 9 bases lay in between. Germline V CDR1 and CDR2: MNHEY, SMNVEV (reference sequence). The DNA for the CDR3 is TGTGCCAGCAGTCCAACACAGGGGGCCAACGTCCTGACTTTC. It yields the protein CASSPTQGANVLTF.

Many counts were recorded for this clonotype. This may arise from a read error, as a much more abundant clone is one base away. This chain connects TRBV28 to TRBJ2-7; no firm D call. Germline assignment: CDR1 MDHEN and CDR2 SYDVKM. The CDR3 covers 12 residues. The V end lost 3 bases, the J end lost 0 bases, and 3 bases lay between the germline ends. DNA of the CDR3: TGTGCCAGCAGTTTTAACTCCTACGAGCAGTACTTC. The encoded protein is CASSFNSYEQYF. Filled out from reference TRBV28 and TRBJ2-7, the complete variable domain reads DVKVTQSSRYLVKRTGEKVFLECVQDMDHENMFWYRQDPGLGLRLIYFSYDVKMKEKGDIPEGYSVSREKKERFSLILESASTNQTSMYLCASSFNSYEQYFGPGTRLTVT.

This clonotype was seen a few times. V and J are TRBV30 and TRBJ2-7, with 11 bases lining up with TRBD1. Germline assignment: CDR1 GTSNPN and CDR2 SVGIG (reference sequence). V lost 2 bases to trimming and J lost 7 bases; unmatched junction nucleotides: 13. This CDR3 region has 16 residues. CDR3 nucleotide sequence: TGTGCCTGGAGTACCGTCGGACAGGGGGCCTCGGGGGAGCAGTACTTC. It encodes CAWSTVGQGASGEQYF. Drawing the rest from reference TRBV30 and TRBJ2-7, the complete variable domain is SQTIHQWPATLVQPVGSPLSLECTVEGTSNPNLYWYRQAAGRGLQLLFYSVGIGQISSEVPQNLSASRPQDRQFILSSKKLLLSDSGFYLCAWSTVGQGASGEQYFGPGTRLTVT.

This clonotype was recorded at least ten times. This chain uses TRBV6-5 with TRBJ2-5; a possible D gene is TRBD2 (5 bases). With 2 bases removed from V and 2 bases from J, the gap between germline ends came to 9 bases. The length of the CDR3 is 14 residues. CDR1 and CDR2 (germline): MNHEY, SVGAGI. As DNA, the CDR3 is TGTGCCAGCAGTTACCGGACTGAACAAGAGACCCAGTACTTC. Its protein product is CASSYRTEQETQYF.

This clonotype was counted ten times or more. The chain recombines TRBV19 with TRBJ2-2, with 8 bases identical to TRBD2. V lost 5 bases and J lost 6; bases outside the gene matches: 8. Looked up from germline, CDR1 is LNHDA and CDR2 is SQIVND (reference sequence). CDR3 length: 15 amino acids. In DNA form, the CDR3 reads TGTGCCAGTAGTCCGGGAGCGGGAGTATCCGGGGAGCTGTTTTTT. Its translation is CASSPGAGVSGELFF. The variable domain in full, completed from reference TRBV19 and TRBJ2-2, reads DGGITQSPKYLFRKEGQNVTLSCEQNLNHDAMYWYRQDPGQGLRLIYYSQIVNDFQKGDIAEGYSVSREKKESFPLTVTSAQKNPTAFYLCASSPGAGVSGELFFGEGSRLTVL.

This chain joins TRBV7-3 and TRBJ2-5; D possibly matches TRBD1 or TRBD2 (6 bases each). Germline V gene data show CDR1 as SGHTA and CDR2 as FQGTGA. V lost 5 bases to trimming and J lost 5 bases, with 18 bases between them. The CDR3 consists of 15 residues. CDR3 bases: TGTGCCAGCAGCCAACAGGGTTCGGGAGTGGAGACCCAGTACTTC. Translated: CASSQQGSGVETQYF. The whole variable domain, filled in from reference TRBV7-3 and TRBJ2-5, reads GAGVSQTPSNKVTEKGKYVELRCDPISGHTALYWYRQSLGQGPEFLIYFQGTGAADDSGLPNDRFFAVRPEGSVSTLKIQRTERGDSAVYLCASSQQGSGVETQYFGPGTRLLVL.

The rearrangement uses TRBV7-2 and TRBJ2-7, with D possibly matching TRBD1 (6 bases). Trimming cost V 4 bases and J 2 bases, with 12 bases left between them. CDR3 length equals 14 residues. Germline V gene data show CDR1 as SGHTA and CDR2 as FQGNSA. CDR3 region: CASSSGDLPYEQYF. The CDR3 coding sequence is TGTGCCAGCAGCTCAGGGGACCTCCCCTACGAGCAGTACTTC.

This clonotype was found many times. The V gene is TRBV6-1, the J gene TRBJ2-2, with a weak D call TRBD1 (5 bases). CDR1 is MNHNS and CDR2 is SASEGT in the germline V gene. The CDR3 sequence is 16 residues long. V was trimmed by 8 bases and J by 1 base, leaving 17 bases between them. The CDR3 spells CASSLEGHQNTGELFF. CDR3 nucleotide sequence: TGTGCCAGCTCTTTAGAAGGACACCAGAACACCGGGGAGCTGTTTTTT.

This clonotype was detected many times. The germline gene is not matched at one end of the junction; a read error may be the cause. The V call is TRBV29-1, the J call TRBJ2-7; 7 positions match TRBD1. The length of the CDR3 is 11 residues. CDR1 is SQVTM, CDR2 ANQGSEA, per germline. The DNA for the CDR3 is TGCAGCGGTGAACAGGGGTACGAGCAGTACTTC. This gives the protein CSGEQGYEQYF.

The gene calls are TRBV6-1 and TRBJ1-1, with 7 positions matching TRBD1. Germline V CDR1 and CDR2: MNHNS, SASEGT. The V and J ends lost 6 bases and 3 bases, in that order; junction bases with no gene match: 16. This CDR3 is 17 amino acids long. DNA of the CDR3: TGTGCCAGCAGACCCAACAGGGGATTGGGAACCTACACTGAAGCTTTCTTT. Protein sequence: CASRPNRGLGTYTEAFF.

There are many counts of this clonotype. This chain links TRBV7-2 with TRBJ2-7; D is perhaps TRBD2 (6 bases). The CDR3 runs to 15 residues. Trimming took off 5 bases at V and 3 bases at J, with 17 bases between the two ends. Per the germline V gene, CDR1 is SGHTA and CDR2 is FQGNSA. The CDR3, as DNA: TGTGCCAGCAGCCGCCGACTAGGTAAAAACTACGAGCAGTACTTC. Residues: CASSRRLGKNYEQYF.

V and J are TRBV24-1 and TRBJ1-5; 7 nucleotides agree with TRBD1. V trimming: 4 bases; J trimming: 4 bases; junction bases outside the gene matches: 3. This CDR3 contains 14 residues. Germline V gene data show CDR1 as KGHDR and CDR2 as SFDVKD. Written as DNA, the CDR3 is TGTGCCACCAGTGACCAGGGGGGAAATCAGCCCCAGCATTTT. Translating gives CATSDQGGNQPQHF.

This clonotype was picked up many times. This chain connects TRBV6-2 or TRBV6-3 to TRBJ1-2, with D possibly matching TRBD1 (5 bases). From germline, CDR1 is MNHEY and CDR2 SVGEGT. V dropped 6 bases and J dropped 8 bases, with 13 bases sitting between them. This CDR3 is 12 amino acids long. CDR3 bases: TGTGCCAGCAGCCCGGGGCCTCGGGGCTACACCTTC. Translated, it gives CASSPGPRGYTF.

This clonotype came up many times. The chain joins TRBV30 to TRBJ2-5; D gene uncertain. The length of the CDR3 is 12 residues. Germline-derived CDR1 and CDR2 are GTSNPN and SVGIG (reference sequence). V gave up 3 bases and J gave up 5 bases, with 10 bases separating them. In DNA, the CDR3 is TGTGCCTGGAGGGCCGGTCGGGAGACCCAGTACTTC. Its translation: CAWRAGRETQYF.

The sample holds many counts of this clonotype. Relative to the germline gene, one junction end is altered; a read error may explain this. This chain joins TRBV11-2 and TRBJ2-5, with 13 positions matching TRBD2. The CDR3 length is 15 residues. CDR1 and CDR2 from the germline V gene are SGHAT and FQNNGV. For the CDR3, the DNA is TGTACCAGCAGCTACGGACTAGCGGGAGAAGAGACCCAGTACTTC. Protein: CTSSYGLAGEETQYF.

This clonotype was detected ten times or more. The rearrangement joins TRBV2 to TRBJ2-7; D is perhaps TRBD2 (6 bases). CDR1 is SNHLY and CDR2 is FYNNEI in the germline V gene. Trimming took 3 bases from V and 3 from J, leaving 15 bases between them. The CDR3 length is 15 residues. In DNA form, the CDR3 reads TGTGCCAGCAGTGATGGCGCCGGGAGCGACTACGAGCAGTACTTC. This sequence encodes CASSDGAGSDYEQYF.

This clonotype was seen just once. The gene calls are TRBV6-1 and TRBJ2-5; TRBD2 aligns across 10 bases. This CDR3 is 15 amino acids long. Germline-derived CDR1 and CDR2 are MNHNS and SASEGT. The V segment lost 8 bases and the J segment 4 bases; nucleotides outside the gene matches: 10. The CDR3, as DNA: TGTGCCAGCTACGATATAGCGGGAGGCGGAGAGACCCAGTACTTC. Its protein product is CASYDIAGGGETQYF.

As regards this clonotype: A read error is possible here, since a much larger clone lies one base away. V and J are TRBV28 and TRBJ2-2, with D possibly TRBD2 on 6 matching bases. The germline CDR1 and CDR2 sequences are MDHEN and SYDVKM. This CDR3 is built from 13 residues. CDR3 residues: CASSLVGRGKLFF. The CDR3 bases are TGTGCCAGCAGTTTAGTGGGTCGCGGGAAGCTGTTTTTT.

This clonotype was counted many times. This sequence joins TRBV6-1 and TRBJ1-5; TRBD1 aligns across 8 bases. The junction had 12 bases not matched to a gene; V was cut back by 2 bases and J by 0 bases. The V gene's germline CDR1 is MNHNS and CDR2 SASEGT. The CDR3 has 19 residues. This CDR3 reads CASSEPRKFTGGSNQPQHF. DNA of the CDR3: TGTGCCAGCAGTGAACCCAGGAAATTCACAGGGGGTAGCAATCAGCCCCAGCATTTT.

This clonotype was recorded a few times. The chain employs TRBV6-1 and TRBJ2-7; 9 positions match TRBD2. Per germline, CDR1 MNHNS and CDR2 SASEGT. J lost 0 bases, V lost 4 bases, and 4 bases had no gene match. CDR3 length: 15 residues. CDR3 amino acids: CASSVAGDSSYEQYF. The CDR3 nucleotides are TGTGCCAGCAGTGTAGCGGGAGATAGCTCCTACGAGCAGTACTTC.

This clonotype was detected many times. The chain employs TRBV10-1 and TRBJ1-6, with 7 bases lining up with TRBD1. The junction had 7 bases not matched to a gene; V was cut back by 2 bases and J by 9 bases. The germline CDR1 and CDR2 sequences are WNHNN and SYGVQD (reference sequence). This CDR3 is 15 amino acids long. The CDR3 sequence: CASSEDRERSSPLHF. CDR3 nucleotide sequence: TGCGCCAGCAGTGAGGACAGGGAGCGGAGTTCACCCCTCCACTTT.

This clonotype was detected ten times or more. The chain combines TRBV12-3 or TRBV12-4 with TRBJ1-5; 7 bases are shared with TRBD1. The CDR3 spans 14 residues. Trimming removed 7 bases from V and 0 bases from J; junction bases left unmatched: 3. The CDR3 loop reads CASKQGFSNQPQHF. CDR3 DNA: TGTGCCAGCAAACAGGGGTTTAGCAATCAGCCCCAGCATTTT.

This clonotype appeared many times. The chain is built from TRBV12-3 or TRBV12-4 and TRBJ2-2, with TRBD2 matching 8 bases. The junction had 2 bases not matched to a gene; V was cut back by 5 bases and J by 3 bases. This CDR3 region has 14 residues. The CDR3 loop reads CASSSGRYTGELFF. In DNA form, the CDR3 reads TGTGCCAGCAGTAGCGGGAGATACACCGGGGAGCTGTTTTTT.

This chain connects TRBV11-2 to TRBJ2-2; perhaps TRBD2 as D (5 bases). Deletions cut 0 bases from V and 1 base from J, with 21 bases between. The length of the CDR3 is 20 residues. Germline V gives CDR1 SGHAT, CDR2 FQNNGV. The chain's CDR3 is CASSLDLRRLSRGNTGELFF. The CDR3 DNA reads TGTGCCAGCAGCTTAGATCTAAGACGCCTTAGCCGGGGGAACACCGGGGAGCTGTTTTTT. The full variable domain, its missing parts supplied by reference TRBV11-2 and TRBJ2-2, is EAGVAQSPRYKIIEKRQSVAFWCNPISGHATLYWYQQILGQGPKLLIQFQNNGVVDDSQLPKDRFSAERLKGVDSTLKIQPAKLEDSAVYLCASSLDLRRLSRGNTGELFFGEGSRLTVL.

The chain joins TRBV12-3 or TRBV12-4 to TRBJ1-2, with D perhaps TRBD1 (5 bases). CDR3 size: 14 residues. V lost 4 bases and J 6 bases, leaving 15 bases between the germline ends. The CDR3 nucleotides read TGTGCCAGCAGTTCGTACGGGGCCGCGCATGGCTACACCTTC. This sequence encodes CASSSYGAAHGYTF.